This passage covers 8 T cell receptor beta chains from one sample sequenced in a study of cytomegalovirus exposure and HLA in healthy donors. A multiplex PCR was run with 60 Vbeta primers and 13 Jbeta primers. The data were produced by immunoSEQ multiplex PCR, yet TCRdb's version contains in-frame clones alone and is incomplete. The sample lists approximately 140,000 clones, around 79% occurring once. Sequencing was done on a sample of PBMCs. These receptor sequences come from a woman aged 40 to 50 in good health and CMV-seropositive.

V is TRBV7-9 and J is TRBJ1-3; 9 bases fit TRBD1. This CDR3 is 15 amino acids long. J was trimmed by 4 bases and V by 5 bases; bases with no gene match: 6. Germline CDR1 is SEHNR and CDR2 is FQNEAQ (reference sequence). The CDR3 is CASSARTGVGNTIYF. Written as DNA, the CDR3 is TGTGCCAGCAGCGCCAGGACAGGGGTGGGAAACACCATATATTTT.

The rearrangement links TRBV7-9 to TRBJ1-1, with 8 nucleotides matching TRBD1. V lost 6 bases and J lost 6; bases outside the gene matches: 9. The germline V gene encodes CDR1 SEHNR and CDR2 FQNEAQ (reference sequence). The CDR3 sequence is 14 residues long. The CDR3 DNA follows: TGTGCCAGCAGTTTCCGACAGGGGTCCGCTGAAGCTTTCTTT. Its translation: CASSFRQGSAEAFF.

CDR3 protein: CASSQDTGRLSGNTIYF. The CDR3 bases are TGTGCCAGCAGCCAAGATACAGGCAGACTCTCTGGAAACACCATATATTTT. The gene calls are TRBV4-2 and TRBJ1-3; D possibly corresponds to TRBD1 (5 bases). Germline V lookup: CDR1 LGHNA, CDR2 YNFKEQ. This CDR3 region has 17 residues. V shed 0 bases and J shed 0 bases, with 12 bases lying between them.

This clone was counted between two and nine times. The V and J genes are TRBV2 and TRBJ1-1, with D hard to call. The length of the CDR3 is 14 residues. V lost 7 bases and J 3 bases, leaving 15 bases between the germline ends. Germline CDR1 SNHLY, CDR2 FYNNEI. The CDR3 region has the DNA TGTGCCAGCAAGGGAGGGCTAGCGGACACTGAAGCTTTCTTT. Residues: CASKGGLADTEAFF. The full variable domain, with the rest looked up from reference TRBV2 and TRBJ1-1, is EPEVTQTPSHQVTQMGQEVILRCVPISNHLYFYWYRQILGQKVEFLVSFYNNEISEKSEIFDDQFSVERPDGSNFTLKIRSTKLEDSAMYFCASKGGLADTEAFFGQGTRLTVV.

The chain links TRBV6-1 to TRBJ2-5; the D gene is possibly TRBD1 (6 bases). Germline values: CDR1 MNHNS, CDR2 SASEGT. V lost 6 bases to trimming and J lost 9 bases, with 23 bases between them. This CDR3 has 15 amino acids. The CDR3 sequence is CASRGYRAVGEPQYF. CDR3 coding DNA: TGTGCCAGCAGGGGTTACAGGGCCGTCGGGGAGCCCCAGTACTTC.

This chain joins TRBV6-1 and TRBJ1-6; 8 nucleotides align to TRBD1. V lost 6 bases and J lost 5; bases outside the gene matches: 6. CDR1 is MNHNS, CDR2 SASEGT, per germline. This CDR3 comprises 15 residues. Written as DNA, the CDR3 is TGTGCCAGCAGCCCCTTGGACAGGGATAATTCACCCCTCCACTTT. It codes for CASSPLDRDNSPLHF.

V is TRBV7-9 and J is TRBJ2-7; 9 bases are a match to TRBD2. From germline, CDR1 is SEHNR and CDR2 FQNEAQ (reference sequence). The CDR3 covers 15 residues. V gave up 2 bases and J gave up 5 bases; unmatched junction bases: 7. The chain's CDR3 is CASSLMEAGGNEQYF. CDR3 coding DNA: TGTGCCAGCAGCTTAATGGAAGCGGGGGGAAACGAGCAGTACTTC.

The V and J genes are TRBV18 and TRBJ1-5, with 8 positions matching TRBD1. J was trimmed by 2 bases and V by 4 bases; bases with no gene match: 4. Per the germline V gene, CDR1 is KGHSH and CDR2 is LQKENI. The CDR3 has 15 amino acids. CDR3 DNA sequence: TGTGCCAGCTCACTCGGACAGGGTGGCAATCAGCCCCAGCATTTT. This encodes CASSLGQGGNQPQHF.